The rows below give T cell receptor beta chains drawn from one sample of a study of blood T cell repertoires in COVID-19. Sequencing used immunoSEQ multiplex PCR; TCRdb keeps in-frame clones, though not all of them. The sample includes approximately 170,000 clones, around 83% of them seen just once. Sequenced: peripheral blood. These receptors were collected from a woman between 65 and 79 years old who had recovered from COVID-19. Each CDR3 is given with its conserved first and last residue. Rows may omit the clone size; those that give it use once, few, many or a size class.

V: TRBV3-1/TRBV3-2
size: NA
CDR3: CASSQDRANEKLFF

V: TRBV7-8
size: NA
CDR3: CASSLPGSSYEQYF

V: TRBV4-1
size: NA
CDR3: CASSQDGAGGDTQYF

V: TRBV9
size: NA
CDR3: CASSVGGGAVNEQFF

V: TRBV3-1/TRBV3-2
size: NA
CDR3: CASSQDPGMSLLGYTF

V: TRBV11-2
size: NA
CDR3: CASSLDSAYEQYF

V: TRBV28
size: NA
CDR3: CASSPSVGAYGYTF

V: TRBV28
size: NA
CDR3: CASSQDRRRHF

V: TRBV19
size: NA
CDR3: CASNPGGLAYEQYF

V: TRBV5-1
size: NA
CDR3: CASSLAGSSGNTIYF

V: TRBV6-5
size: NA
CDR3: CASSRGGTYNEQFF

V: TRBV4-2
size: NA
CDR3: CASSPGGTSGYGGYEQYF

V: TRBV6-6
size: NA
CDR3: CASSYSRQGFGETQYF

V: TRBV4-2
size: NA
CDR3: CASSQEWSSGANVLTF

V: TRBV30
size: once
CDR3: CAWSGGRGKPQHF

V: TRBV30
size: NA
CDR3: CAWSRGGSSYNEQFF

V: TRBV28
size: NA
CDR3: CASSLASHYGYTF

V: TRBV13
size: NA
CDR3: CASSLGSGGGYGYTF

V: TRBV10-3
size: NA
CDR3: CAISGSGRAYNEQFF

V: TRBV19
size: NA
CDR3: CASRPTGQGYEQYF